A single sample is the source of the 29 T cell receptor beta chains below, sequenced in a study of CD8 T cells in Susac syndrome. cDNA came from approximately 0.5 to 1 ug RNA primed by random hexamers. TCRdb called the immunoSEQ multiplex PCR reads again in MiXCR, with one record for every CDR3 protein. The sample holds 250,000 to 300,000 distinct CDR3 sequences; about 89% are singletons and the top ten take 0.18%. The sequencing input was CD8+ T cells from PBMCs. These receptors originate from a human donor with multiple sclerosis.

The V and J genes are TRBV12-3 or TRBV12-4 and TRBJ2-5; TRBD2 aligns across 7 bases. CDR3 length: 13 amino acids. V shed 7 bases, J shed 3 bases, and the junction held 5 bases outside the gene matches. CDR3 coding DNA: TGTGCCAGCACCCACCTAGCGGAAGAGACCCAGTACTTC. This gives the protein CASTHLAEETQYF.

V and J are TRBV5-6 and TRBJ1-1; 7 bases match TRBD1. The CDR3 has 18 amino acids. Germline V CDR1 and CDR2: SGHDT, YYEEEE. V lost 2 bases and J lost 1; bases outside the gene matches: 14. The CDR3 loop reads CASSLLRQGTVRNTEAFF. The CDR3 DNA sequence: TGTGCCAGCAGCTTACTGCGACAGGGAACGGTCCGGAACACTGAAGCTTTCTTT.

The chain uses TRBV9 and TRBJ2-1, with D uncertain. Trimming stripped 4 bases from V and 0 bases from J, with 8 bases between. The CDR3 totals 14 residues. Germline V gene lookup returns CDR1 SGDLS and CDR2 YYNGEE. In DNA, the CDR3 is TGTGCCAGCAGCCTACGAGACTCCTACAATGAGCAGTTCTTC. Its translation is CASSLRDSYNEQFF.

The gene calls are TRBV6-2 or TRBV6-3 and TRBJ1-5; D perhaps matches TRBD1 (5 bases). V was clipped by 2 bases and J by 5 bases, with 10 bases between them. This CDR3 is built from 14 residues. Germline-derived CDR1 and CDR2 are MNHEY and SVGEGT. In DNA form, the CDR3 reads TGTGCCAGCAGTTACACGGGCAGGGATCAGCCCCAGCATTTT. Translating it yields CASSYTGRDQPQHF.

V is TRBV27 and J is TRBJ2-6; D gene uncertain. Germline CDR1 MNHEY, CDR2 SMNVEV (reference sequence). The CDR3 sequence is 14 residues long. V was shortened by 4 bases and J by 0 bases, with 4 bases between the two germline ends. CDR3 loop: CASSYVSGANVLTF. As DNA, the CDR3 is TGTGCCAGCAGTTACGTCTCTGGGGCCAACGTCCTGACTTTC.

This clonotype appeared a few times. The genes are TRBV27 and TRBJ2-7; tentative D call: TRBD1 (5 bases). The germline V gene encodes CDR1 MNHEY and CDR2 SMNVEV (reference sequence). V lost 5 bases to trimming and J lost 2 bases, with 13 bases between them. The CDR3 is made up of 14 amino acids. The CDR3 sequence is CASSLSGATYEQYF. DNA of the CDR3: TGTGCCAGCAGTCTAAGTGGGGCAACCTACGAGCAGTACTTC.

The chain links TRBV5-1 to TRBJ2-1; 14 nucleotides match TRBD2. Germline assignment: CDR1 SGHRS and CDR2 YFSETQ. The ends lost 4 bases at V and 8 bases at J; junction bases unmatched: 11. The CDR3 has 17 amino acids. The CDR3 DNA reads TGCGCCAGCAGCCCTCGGACTAGCGGGGGGTACGCGGATGAGCAGTTCTTC. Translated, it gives CASSPRTSGGYADEQFF.

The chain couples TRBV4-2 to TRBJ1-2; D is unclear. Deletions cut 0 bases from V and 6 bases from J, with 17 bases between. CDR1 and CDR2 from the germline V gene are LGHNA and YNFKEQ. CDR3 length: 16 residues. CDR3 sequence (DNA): TGTGCCAGCAGCCAAGAGTGGTCGGATAATTCTGATGGCTACACCTTC. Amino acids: CASSQEWSDNSDGYTF.

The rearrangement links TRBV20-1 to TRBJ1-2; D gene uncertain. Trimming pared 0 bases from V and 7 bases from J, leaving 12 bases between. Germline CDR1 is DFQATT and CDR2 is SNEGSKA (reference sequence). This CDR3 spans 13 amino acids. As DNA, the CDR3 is TGCAGTGCTAGAGAAAGAGGGCTTAGTGGCTACACCTTC. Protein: CSARERGLSGYTF.

The CDR3 DNA follows: TGTGCCACAGGGGGCGCCCCCAAAAACATTCAGTACTTC. This codes for CATGGAPKNIQYF. V gene TRBV7-9 combines with J gene TRBJ2-4, with 8 bases aligning to TRBD1. Germline assignment: CDR1 SEHNR and CDR2 FQNEAQ (reference sequence). The ends lost 10 bases at V and 2 bases at J; junction bases unmatched: 4. This CDR3 spans 13 amino acids. The variable domain in full, with the rest retrieved from reference TRBV7-9 and TRBJ2-4, is DTGVSQNPRHKITKRGQNVTFRCDPISEHNRLYWYRQTLGQGPEFLTYFQNEAQLEKSRLLSDRFSAERPKGSFSTLEIQRTEQGDSAMYLCATGGAPKNIQYFGAGTRLSVL.

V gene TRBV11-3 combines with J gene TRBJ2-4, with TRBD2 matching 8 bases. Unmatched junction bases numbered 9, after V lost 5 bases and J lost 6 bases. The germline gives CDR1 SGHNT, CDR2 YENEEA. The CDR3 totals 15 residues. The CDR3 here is CASSPGAAGGNIQYF. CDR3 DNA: TGTGCCAGCAGCCCAGGGGCGGCGGGAGGAAACATTCAGTACTTC.

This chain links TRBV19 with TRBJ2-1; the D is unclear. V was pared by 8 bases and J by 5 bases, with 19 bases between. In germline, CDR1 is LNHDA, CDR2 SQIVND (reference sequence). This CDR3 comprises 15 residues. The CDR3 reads CASAGGPGKDNEQFF. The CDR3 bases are TGTGCCAGTGCCGGCGGACCTGGGAAAGACAATGAGCAGTTCTTC.

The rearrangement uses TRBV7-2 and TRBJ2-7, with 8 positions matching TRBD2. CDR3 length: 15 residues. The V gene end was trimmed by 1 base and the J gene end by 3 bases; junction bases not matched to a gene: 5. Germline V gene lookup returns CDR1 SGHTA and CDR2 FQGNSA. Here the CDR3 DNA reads TGTGCCAGCAGCTTAGAGGGGGGACTAGTCTACGAGCAGTACTTC. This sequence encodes CASSLEGGLVYEQYF.

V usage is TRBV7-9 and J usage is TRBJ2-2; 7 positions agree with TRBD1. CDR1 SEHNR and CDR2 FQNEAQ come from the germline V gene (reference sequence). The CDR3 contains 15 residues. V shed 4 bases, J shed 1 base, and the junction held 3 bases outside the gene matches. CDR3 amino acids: CASSSDRKNTGELFF. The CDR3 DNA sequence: TGTGCCAGCAGCTCGGACAGGAAGAACACCGGGGAGCTGTTTTTT. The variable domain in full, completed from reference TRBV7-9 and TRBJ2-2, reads DTGVSQNPRHKITKRGQNVTFRCDPISEHNRLYWYRQTLGQGPEFLTYFQNEAQLEKSRLLSDRFSAERPKGSFSTLEIQRTEQGDSAMYLCASSSDRKNTGELFFGEGSRLTVL.

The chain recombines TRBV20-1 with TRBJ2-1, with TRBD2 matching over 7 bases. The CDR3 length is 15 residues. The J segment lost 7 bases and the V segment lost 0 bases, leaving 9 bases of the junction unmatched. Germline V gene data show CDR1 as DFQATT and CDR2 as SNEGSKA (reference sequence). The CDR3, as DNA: TGCAGTGCTAGAGATCTTATAGGACTAGGGAATGAGCAGTTCTTC. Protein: CSARDLIGLGNEQFF.

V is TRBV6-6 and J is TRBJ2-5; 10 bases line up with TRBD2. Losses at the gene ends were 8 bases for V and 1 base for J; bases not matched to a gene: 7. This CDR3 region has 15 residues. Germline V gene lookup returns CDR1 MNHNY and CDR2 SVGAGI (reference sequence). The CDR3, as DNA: TGTGCCAGCGCTCCTGGGACTAGCGCCCAAGAGACCCAGTACTTC. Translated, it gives CASAPGTSAQETQYF.

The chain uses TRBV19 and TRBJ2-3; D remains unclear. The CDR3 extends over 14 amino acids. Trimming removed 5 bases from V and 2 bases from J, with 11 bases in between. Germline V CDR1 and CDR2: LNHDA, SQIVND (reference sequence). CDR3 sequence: CASSVPGDTDTQYF. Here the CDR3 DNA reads TGTGCCAGTAGTGTACCGGGCGACACAGATACGCAGTATTTT.

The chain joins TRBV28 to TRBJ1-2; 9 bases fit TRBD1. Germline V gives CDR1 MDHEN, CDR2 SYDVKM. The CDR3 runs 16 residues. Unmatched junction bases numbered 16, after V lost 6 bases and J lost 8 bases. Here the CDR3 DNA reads TGTGCCAGCAGCACCCCGGGACAGGGACCAGGAGAGGGCTACACCTTC. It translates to CASSTPGQGPGEGYTF.

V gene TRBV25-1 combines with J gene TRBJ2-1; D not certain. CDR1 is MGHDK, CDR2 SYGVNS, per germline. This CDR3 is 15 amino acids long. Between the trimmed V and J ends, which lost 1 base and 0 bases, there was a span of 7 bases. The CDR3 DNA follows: TGTGCCAGCAGTGAATTCCAAAGCTCCTACAATGAGCAGTTCTTC. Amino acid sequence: CASSEFQSSYNEQFF.

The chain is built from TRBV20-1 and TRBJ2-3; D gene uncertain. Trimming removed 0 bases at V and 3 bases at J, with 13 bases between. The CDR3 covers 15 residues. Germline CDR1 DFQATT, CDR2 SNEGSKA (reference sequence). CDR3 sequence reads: CSARDGAQGTDTQYF. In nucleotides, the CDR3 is TGCAGTGCTAGAGATGGAGCGCAAGGAACAGATACGCAGTATTTT.

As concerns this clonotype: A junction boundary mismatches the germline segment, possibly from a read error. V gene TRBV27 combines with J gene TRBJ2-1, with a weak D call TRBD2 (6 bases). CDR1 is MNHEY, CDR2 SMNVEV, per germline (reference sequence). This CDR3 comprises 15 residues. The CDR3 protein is CASSLSQTSYSEQFF. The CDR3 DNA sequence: TGTGCCAGCAGTTTATCACAGACTAGTTACAGTGAGCAGTTCTTC.

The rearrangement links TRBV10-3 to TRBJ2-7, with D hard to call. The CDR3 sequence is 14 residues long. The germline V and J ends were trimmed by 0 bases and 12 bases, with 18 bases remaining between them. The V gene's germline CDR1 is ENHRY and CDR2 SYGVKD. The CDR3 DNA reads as TGTGCCATCAGTGAGTCGATCACCGTTCCAACGTCGTACTTC. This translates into CAISESITVPTSYF.

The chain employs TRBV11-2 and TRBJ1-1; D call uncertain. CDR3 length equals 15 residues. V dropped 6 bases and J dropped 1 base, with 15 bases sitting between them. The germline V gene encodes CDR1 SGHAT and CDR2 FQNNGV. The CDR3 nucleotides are TGTGCCAGCAGTGGAGGGCACGTTTGGAACACTGAAGCTTTCTTT. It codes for CASSGGHVWNTEAFF.

The CDR3 is CATSRASGGAVGTDTQYF. As DNA, the CDR3 is TGTGCCACCAGCAGAGCTAGCGGGGGGGCGGTAGGGACAGATACGCAGTATTTT. The chain has TRBV15 and TRBJ2-3, with 12 bases that match TRBD2. There are 18 residues in the CDR3. Per germline, CDR1 LNHNV and CDR2 YYDKDF (reference sequence). V gave up 1 base and J gave up 3 bases; unmatched junction bases: 8. The whole variable domain, remainder taken from reference TRBV15 and TRBJ2-3, is DAMVIQNPRYQVTQFGKPVTLSCSQTLNHNVMYWYQQKSSQAPKLLFHYYDKDFNNEADTPDNFQSRRPNTSFCFLDIRSPGLGDTAMYLCATSRASGGAVGTDTQYFGPGTRLTVL.

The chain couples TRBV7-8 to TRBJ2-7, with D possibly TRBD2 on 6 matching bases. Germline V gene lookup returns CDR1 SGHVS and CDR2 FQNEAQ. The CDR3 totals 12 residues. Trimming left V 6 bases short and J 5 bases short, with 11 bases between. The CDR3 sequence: CASRNGGNEQYF. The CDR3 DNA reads TGTGCCAGCAGGAACGGAGGGAACGAGCAGTACTTC.

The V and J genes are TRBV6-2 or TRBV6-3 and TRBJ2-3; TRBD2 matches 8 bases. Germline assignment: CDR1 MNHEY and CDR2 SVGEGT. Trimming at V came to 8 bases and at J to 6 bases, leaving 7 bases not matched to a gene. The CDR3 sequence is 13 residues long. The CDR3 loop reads CASSRTSWDTQYF. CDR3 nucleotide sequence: TGTGCCAGCTCTAGGACTAGCTGGGATACGCAGTATTTT.

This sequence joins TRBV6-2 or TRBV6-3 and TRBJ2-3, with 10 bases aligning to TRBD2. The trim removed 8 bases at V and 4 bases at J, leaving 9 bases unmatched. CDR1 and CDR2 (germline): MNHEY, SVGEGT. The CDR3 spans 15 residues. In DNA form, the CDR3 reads TGTGCCAGCGCTAGCGGGAGTGGGGACGCAGATACGCAGTATTTT. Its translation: CASASGSGDADTQYF.

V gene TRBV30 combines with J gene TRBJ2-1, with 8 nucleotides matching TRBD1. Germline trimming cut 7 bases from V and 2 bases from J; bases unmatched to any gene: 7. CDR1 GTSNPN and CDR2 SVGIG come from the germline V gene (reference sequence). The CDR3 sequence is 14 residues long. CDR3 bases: TGTGCCTCTCTCGACAGGGGCGCCTACAATGAGCAGTTCTTC. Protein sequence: CASLDRGAYNEQFF.

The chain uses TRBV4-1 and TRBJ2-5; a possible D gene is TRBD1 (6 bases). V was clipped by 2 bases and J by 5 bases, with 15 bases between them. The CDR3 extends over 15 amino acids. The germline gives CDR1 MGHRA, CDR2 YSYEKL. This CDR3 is CASSQPVTGGETQYF. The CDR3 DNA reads TGCGCCAGCAGCCAACCTGTGACAGGCGGGGAGACCCAGTACTTC.